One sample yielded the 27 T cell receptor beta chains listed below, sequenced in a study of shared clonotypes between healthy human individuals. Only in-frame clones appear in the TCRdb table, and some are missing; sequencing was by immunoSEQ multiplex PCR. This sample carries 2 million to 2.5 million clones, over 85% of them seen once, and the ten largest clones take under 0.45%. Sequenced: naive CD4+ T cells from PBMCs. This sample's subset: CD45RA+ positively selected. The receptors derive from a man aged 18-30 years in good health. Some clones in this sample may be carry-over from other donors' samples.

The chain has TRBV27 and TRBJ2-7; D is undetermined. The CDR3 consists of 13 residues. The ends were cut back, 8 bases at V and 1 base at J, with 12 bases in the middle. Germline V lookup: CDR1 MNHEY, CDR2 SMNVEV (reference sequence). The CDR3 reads CASPPWDSYEQYF. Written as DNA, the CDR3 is TGTGCCAGCCCCCCTTGGGATTCCTACGAGCAGTACTTC.

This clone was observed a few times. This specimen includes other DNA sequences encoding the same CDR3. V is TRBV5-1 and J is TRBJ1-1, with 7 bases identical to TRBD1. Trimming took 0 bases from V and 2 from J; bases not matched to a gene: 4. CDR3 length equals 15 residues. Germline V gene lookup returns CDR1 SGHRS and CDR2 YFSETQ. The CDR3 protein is CASSLEGTVNTEAFF. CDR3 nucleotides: TGCGCCAGCAGCTTGGAAGGGACAGTAAACACTGAAGCTTTCTTT.

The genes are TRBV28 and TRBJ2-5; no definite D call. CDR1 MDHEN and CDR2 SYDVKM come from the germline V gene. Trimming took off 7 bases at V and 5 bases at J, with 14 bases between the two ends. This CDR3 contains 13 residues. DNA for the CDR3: TGTGCCAGCAACGTGCGGCGTTGGGAGACCCAGTACTTC. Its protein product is CASNVRRWETQYF.

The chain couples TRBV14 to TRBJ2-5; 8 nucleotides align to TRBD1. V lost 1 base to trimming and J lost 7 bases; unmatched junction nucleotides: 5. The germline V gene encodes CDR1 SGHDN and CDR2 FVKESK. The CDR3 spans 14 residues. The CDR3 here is CASSQGRGRGTQYF. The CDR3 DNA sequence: TGTGCCAGCAGCCAAGGCAGGGGGCGGGGGACCCAGTACTTC.

The CDR3 is CASSQGIGPNTGELFF. CDR3 DNA: TGTGCCAGCAGCCAGGGGATAGGACCGAACACCGGGGAGCTGTTTTTT. This rearrangement joins TRBV4-2 to TRBJ2-2; D unresolved. Germline loops: CDR1 LGHNA, CDR2 YNFKEQ. V shed 3 bases and J shed 0 bases, with 11 bases lying between them. This CDR3 comprises 16 residues.

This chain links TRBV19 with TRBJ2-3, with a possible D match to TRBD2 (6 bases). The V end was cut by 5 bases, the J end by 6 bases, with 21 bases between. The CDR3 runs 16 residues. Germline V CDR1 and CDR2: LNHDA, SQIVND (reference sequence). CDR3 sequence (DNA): TGTGCCAGTAGTCCCAGCCTCGCGGGGCGGGATGATACGCAGTATTTT. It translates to CASSPSLAGRDDTQYF.

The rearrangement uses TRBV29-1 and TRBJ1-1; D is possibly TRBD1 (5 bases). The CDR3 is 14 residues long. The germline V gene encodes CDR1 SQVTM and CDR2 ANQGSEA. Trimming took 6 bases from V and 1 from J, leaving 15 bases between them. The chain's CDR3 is CSVPGRDANTEAFF. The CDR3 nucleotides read TGCAGCGTGCCCGGCAGGGATGCGAACACTGAAGCTTTCTTT.

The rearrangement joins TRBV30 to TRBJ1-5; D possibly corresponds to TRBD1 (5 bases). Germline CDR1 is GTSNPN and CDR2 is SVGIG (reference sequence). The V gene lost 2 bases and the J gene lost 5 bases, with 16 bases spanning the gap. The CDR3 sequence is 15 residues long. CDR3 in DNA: TGTGCCTGGAGTCCTCCCGGGGGTCTCGATCAGCCCCAGCATTTT. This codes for CAWSPPGGLDQPQHF.

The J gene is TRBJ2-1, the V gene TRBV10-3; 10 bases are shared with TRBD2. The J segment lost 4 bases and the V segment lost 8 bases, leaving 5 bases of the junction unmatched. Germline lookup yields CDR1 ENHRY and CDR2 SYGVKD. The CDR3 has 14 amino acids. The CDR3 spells CAIGGSGGYNEQFF. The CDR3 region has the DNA TGTGCCATCGGTGGTAGCGGGGGGTACAATGAGCAGTTCTTC.

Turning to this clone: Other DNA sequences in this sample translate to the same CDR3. CDR3 in amino acids: CASSAPGGPETQYF. CDR3 DNA: TGTGCCAGCAGCGCTCCCGGGGGCCCGGAGACCCAGTACTTC. The gene calls are TRBV9 and TRBJ2-5; D assignment may be TRBD1 or TRBD2 (6 bases each). CDR1 and CDR2 from the germline V gene are SGDLS and YYNGEE. Trimming took off 3 bases at V and 5 bases at J, with 14 bases between the two ends. This CDR3 spans 14 amino acids.

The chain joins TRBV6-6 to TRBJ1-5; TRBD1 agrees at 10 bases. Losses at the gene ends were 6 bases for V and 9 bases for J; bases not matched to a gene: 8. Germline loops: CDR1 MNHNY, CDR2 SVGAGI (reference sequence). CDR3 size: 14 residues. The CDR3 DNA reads TGTGCCAGCAGGTCCGGGACAGGGGATTGGCCCCAGCATTTT. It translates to CASRSGTGDWPQHF.

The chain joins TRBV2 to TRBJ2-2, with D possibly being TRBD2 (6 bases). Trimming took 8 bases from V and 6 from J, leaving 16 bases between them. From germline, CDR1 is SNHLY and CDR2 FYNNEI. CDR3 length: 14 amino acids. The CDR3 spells CASEEGGSSGELFF. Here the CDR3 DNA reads TGTGCCAGCGAGGAGGGAGGTAGTTCCGGGGAGCTGTTTTTT.

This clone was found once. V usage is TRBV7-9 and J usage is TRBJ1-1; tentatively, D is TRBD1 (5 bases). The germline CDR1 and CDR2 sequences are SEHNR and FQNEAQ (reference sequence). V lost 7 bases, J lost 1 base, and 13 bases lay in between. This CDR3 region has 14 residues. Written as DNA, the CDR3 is TGTGCCAGCACCCTCCTCGGGGCGAACACTGAAGCTTTCTTT. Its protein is CASTLLGANTEAFF.

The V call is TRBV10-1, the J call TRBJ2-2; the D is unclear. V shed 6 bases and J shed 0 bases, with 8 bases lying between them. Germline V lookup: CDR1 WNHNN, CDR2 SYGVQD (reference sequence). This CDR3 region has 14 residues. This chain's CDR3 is CASRKRANTGELFF. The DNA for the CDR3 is TGCGCCAGCAGGAAACGTGCGAACACCGGGGAGCTGTTTTTT.

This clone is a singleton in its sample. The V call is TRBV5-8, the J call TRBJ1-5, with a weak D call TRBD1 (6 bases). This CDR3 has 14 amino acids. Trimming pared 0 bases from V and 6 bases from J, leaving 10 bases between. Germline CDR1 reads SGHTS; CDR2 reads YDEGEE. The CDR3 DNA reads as TGTGCCAGCAGCTTGGAGGGGGGAGGTCAGCCCCAGCATTTT. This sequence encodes CASSLEGGGQPQHF.

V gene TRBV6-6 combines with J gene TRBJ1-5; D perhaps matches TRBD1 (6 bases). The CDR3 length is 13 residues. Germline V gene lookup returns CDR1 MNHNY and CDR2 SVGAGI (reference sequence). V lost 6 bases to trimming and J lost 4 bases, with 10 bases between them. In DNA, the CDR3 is TGTGCCAGCAGGGGTACAGGGAATCAGCCCCAGCATTTT. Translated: CASRGTGNQPQHF.

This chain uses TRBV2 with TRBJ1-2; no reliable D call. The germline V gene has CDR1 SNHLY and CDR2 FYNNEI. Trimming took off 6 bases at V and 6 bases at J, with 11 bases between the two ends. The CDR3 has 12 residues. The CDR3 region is CASRAGSDGYTF. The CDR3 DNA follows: TGTGCCAGCAGGGCGGGTTCGGATGGCTACACCTTC.

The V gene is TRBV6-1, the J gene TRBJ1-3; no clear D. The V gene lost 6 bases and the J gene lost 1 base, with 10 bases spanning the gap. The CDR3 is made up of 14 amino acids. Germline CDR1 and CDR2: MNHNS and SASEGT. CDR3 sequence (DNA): TGTGCCAGCAGCGCTTCAAATTCTGGAAACACCATATATTTT. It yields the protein CASSASNSGNTIYF.

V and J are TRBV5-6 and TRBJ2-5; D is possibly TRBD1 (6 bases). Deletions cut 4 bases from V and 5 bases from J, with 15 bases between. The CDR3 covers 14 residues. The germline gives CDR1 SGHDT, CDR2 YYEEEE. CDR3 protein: CASSRPQGRETQYF. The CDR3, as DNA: TGTGCCAGCAGCAGACCCCAGGGGCGGGAGACCCAGTACTTC.

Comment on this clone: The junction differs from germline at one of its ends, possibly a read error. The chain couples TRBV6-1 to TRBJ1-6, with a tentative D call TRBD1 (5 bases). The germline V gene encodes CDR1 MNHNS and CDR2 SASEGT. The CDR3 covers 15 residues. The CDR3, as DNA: TGTGCCAGCATTGAACCTTGGGGGTGGAATTCACCCCTCCACTTT. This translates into CASIEPWGWNSPLHF.

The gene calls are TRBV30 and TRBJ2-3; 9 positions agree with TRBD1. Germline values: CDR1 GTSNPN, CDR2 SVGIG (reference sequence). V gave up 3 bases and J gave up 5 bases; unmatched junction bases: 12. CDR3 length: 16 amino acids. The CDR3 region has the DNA TGTGCCTGGAGACCATTCAGGACAGGGGCCGAAGATACGCAGTATTTT. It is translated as CAWRPFRTGAEDTQYF.

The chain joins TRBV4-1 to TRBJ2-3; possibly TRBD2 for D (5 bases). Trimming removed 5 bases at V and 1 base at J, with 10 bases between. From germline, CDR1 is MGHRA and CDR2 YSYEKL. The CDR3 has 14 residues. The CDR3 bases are TGCGCCAGCAGCTACAGCGGACGCACAGATACGCAGTATTTT. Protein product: CASSYSGRTDTQYF.

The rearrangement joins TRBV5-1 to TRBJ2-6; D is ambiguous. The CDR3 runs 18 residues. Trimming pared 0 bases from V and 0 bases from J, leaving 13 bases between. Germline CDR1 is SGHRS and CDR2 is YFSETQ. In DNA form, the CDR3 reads TGCGCCAGCAGCTTGGCCGGCGGCCGCTACTCTGGGGCCAACGTCCTGACTTTC. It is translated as CASSLAGGRYSGANVLTF.

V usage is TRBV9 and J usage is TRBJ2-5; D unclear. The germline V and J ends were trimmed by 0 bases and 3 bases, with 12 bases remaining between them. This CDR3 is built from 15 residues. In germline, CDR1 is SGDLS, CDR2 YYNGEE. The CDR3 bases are TGTGCCAGCAGCGTAGCCCACTACCAGAAAGAGACCCAGTACTTC. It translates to CASSVAHYQKETQYF.

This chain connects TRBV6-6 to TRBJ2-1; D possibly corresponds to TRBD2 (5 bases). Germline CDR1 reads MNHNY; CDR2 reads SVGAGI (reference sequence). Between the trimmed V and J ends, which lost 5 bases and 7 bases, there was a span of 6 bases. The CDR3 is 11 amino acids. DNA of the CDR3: TGTGCCAGCAGTACTAGGAATGAGCAGTTCTTC. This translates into CASSTRNEQFF.

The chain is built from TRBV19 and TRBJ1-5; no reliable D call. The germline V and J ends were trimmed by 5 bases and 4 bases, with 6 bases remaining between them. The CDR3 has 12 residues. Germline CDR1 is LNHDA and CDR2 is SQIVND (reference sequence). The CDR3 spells CASSYFNQPQHF. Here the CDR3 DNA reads TGTGCCAGTAGTTACTTTAATCAGCCCCAGCATTTT.

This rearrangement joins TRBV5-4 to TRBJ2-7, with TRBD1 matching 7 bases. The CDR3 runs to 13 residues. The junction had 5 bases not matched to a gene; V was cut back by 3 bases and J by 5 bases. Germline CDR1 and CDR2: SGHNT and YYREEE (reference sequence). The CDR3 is CASSSGQRNEQYF. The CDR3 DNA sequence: TGTGCCAGCAGCTCGGGACAGAGGAACGAGCAGTACTTC.